Only a few counts were recorded for the clone carrying this T cell receptor beta chain. In the original workflow: Reference gene primer amplification gave nucleated cell count estimates. Profiled with immunoSEQ multiplex PCR; TCRdb holds only in-frame clones, not every one. V and J calls and clone size are as listed in that table; D and trimming were resolved from the DNA. The data hold hundreds of thousands of clones, with about four fifths observed a single time. This sample was taken from a study of blood T cell repertoires in COVID-19. The wider study: Both acute and convalescent COVID-19 samples were obtained from the United States, Italy and Spain.

Germline-derived CDR1 and CDR2 are SGHRS and YFSETQ. The CDR3 is 15 residues long. Trimming took off 4 bases at V and 5 bases at J, with 19 bases between the two ends. Input material: peripheral blood. The chain couples TRBV5-1 to TRBJ2-7; tentatively, D is TRBD1 (7 bases). The sequence came from a woman aged 80 or older with acute or convalescent COVID-19. Here the CDR3 reads CASSQNPGGGHEQYF. The CDR3 DNA sequence: TGCGCCAGCAGCCAAAACCCCGGAGGGGGCCACGAGCAGTACTTC.